This T cell receptor (beta chain) was identified in a study of cytomegalovirus exposure and HLA in healthy donors. For the study at large: Of all 400 or so donors who were genotyped, roughly 81% belonged to the Caucasian-associated ancestry cluster. Whole-study results and caveats: Highly shared variants forming one cluster were likely a sequencing artifact. In a later analysis, CMV-associated beta chains were mostly HLA-associated, it appeared.

About this clone itself: Its antigen is as yet unknown.

The CDR3 consists of 15 residues. Germline CDR1 reads SGHRS; CDR2 reads YFSETQ. V lost 7 bases to trimming and J lost 0 bases; unmatched junction nucleotides: 8. The PCR made use of 60 Vbeta and 13 Jbeta primers. Profiled with immunoSEQ multiplex PCR; TCRdb holds only in-frame clones, not every one. This sample has almost 90,000 clones, with around 85% found just once. Sequenced input: PBMCs. This TCR was recovered from a man aged 40-55 years in good health and CMV-seropositive. The gene calls are TRBV5-1 and TRBJ1-1, with TRBD1 matching over 8 bases. CDR3 coding DNA: TGCGCCAGCGCAGGACAGGGATGGTTGAACACTGAAGCTTTCTTT. This encodes CASAGQGWLNTEAFF.